The source of this TCR beta chain is a study of brain metastases from non-small cell lung cancer. General study points: Brain metastases shared most TCR repertoire with primaries, with sparse T cells. T-cell infiltration was lower in brain metastases than primaries (P < 0.001). T-cell clones appeared expanded in 55% to 65% of brain metastases relative to matched primary tumors.

The CDR3 consists of 15 residues. Germline loops: CDR1 GTSNPN, CDR2 SVGIG (reference sequence). V was cut by 0 bases and J by 5 bases, with 16 bases left in between. This table comes from immunoSEQ multiplex PCR, and its TCRdb copy is limited to in-frame clones, with some not included. The profile shows around 1,400 clones, about 85% of them singletons. For this clone: Its antigen is still unknown.

The receptor comes from a donor at least 40 years old with non-small cell lung cancer. Sequenced input: tissue from a brain metastasis. The V and J genes are TRBV30 and TRBJ2-5; weak D call: TRBD2 (5 bases). In DNA, the CDR3 is TGTGCCTGGAGTGTAAGCGGATCAACCCGGGAGACCCAGTACTTC. This encodes CAWSVSGSTRETQYF.